The rows below give T cell receptor beta chains drawn from one sample of a study of T cell repertoires in cytomegalovirus infection. TCRdb passed the reads through MiXCR, listing each CDR3 protein once. In the table there are roughly 90,000 distinct CDR3 sequences, over 25% of which are singletons. No antigens are known for them. This sample comprised CD8+ T cells from cultured PBMCs, obtained from culture after CMV antigen stimulation. These receptors originate from a human donor in good health (CMV status not recorded). Some clones in this sample may be carry-over from other donors' samples. The CDR3 runs from the conserved cysteine through the conserved F or W. D genes are given only for firm matches. A clone size is listed for some rows: how often the clone was seen (once, few, many), or a class if it is expanded.

>.|TRBV19|TRBJ1-4|.
TGTGCCAGTAGTGCCCACAGGACCCACTCAAGGGAAAAACTGTTTTTT
CASSAHRTHSREKLFF
>.|TRBV20-1|TRBJ2-5|.
TGCAGTGCTTTGAACAGACAAGAGACCCAGTACTTC
CSALNRQETQYF
>.|TRBV7-7|TRBJ2-1|few
TGTGCCAGCAGCCCAGGGTTCCGGTACTACAATGAGCAGTTCTTC
CASSPGFRYYNEQFF
>.|TRBV7-2|TRBJ1-2|.
TGTGCCAGCAGCTTACCAGGGGATCGGGATGGCTACACCTTC
CASSLPGDRDGYTF
>TRBD1|TRBV27|TRBJ2-7|few
TGTGCCAGCAGCTCCGGGACAGCGTTCTACGAGCAGTACTTC
CASSSGTAFYEQYF
>TRBD1|TRBV27|TRBJ1-2|.
TGTGCCAGCAGTTTAGGCCAGGGGGCGGGAGGCTACACCTTC
CASSLGQGAGGYTF
>.|TRBV15|TRBJ1-2|few
TGTGCCACCAGCGGACCGACGGGCCCCTACGGCTACACCTTC
CATSGPTGPYGYTF
>.|TRBV12-3/TRBV12-4|TRBJ2-3|many
TGTGCCAGCAGTAAACCGGGACCCCAGGGAGATACGCAGTATTTT
CASSKPGPQGDTQYF
>.|TRBV28|TRBJ1-5|few
TGTGCCAGCAGGGGAGAAGGGGAATTTCAGCCCCAGCATTTT
CASRGEGEFQPQHF
>TRBD1|TRBV27|TRBJ2-7|many
TGTGCCAGCAGGCACACAGGGGGGACCTACGAGCAGTACTTC
CASRHTGGTYEQYF
>TRBD1|TRBV12-3/TRBV12-4|TRBJ1-1|many
TGTGCCAGCAGTTGGGGACAGGGGGGTTCTTTTGACACTGAAGCTTTCTTT
CASSWGQGGSFDTEAFF
>TRBD1|TRBV3-1|TRBJ2-1|many
TGTGCCAGCAGCCCGCCCCTATGGGACAGGGGGTACAATGAGCAGTTCTTC
CASSPPLWDRGYNEQFF
>TRBD2|TRBV7-9|TRBJ2-4|.
TGTGCCAGCAGCGCTAGCGGGGGGAACATTCAGTACTTC
CASSASGGNIQYF
>.|TRBV7-8|TRBJ1-5|few
TGTGCCAGCAGCGCTACAGGGCTGGGCAATCAGCCCCAGCATTTT
CASSATGLGNQPQHF
>TRBD2|TRBV7-2|TRBJ2-1|many
TGTGCCAGCAGTGAAGGGCTAGCGGGGATTTATGAGCAGTTCTTC
CASSEGLAGIYEQFF
>.|TRBV5-1|TRBJ1-6|.
TGCGCCAGCAGTCCCGCCTCGACACCCCTCCACTTT
CASSPASTPLHF
>.|TRBV29-1|TRBJ1-6|few
TGCAGCGTTGGGCAGGGACGAAATTCACCCCTCCACTTT
CSVGQGRNSPLHF
>.|TRBV7-9|TRBJ1-2|.
TGTGCCAGCAGCCTGGACCCTCTAAAGGGGGGCTACACCTTC
CASSLDPLKGGYTF
>.|TRBV19|TRBJ1-1|once
TGTGCCAGTAGTATCGGCGGGGGGGGAGCTTTCTTT
CASSIGGGGAFF
>.|TRBV7-6|TRBJ2-7|.
TGTGCCAGCAGCTGGAGCGGATCCTACGAGCAGTACTTC
CASSWSGSYEQYF
>TRBD1|TRBV28|TRBJ2-7|many
TGTGCCACCGCCGACAGGGCTAACCCGGACGAGCAGTACTTC
CATADRANPDEQYF
>.|TRBV11-2|TRBJ1-1|many
TGTGCCAGCCGGGGGGTGGACACTGAAGCTTTCTTT
CASRGVDTEAFF
>.|TRBV3-1|TRBJ2-7|.
TGTGCCAGCCAGCGGGGACAAATGGGGCCCTACGAGCAGTACTTC
CASQRGQMGPYEQYF
>TRBD1|TRBV27|TRBJ1-2|few
TGTGCCAGCAGTCCCCCCGGACAGGGGTACTATGGCTACACCTTC
CASSPPGQGYYGYTF
>.|TRBV5-5|TRBJ2-3|few
TGTGCCAGCAGCCAGGGACTGCTCACAGATACGCAGTATTTT
CASSQGLLTDTQYF
>.|TRBV4-1|TRBJ1-2|.
TGCGCCAGCAGCCATCTACAGGGTCCGGGAGGCTACACCTTC
CASSHLQGPGGYTF
>TRBD1|TRBV28|TRBJ2-3|once
TGTGCCAGCGGGGGCAGGGGGATGCCAGATACGCAGTATTTT
CASGGRGMPDTQYF
>.|TRBV5-4|TRBJ1-5|.
TGTGCCAGCAGCTTGGGGGGGGCCCTCAATCAGCCCCAGCATTTT
CASSLGGALNQPQHF